This T cell receptor beta chain was profiled in a study of blood T cells in healthy people across ages (dated by TCRdb to about 2015). In the study overall: Template switching captured roughly one uniquely barcoded TCR beta cDNA molecule per two T cells in model experiments. The donors were split into four age groups: young (average 16 years), middle-aged (39), aged (around 67) and long-lived (82). Using the same blood draw, the study looked at two additional independent replicas of 1 million unique cDNA reads for two donors, one aged 18 to 30 and the other aged 80 or older. Donors of different ages were randomly distributed across sequencing lanes to avoid experimental bias. To track age-related changes in TCR beta repertoire diversity, the study relied on deep sequencing normalized with unique cDNA molecular identifiers.

The donors were under 40 Caucasian individuals from Russia, aged roughly 6 to 100 years, who were systemically healthy. Approximately 9.3 milliliters of peripheral blood were collected from each donor into EDTA-treated Vacutainer tubes. PBMCs were isolated by Ficoll-Paque density-gradient centrifugation, with at least 6 million obtained per sample. Trizol reagent was used to extract total RNA from PBMCs, with at least 5.5 micrograms per sample. The percentages of naive CD45RAhigh/CD27high T cells were determined by flow cytometry on a PBMC aliquot from every donor. The paper's findings and limits, for the study overall: Donor CMV infection status was unknown, potentially confounding age-related changes in expanded clonotypes. Observed TCR beta diversity per million T cells fell roughly linearly with age, and a significant reduction was already apparent by age roughly 40. Conclusive comparison of naive and antigen-experienced compartments was prevented by the profiling of bulk unsorted PBMCs. Estimates of total diversity based on one million sequenced T cells were considered lower bounds and underestimates. The percentage of naive T cells measured by flow cytometry correlated strongly with observed TCR beta diversity. Compared with the aged group, the long-lived group had more naive CD4+ T cells, fewer expanded clones and increased TCR diversity, a pattern suggesting age selection.

A remark on this clonotype: Its antigen specificity is not known. No qualities accompany the bases; no much larger clone lies one base away.

Libraries were constructed by 5' RACE. The sequencer was an Illumina HiSeq 2500. A second PCR of roughly 6 to 11 cycles was run with a J-beta primer mix and a sample-barcoded 5' primer. Each TCR beta cDNA molecule received a unique molecular identifier from a template-switch 5' adaptor carrying 12 random nucleotides. Each sample yielded at least 2.5 million CDR3-containing paired-end reads. First-strand cDNA was synthesized from all RNA with the Mint cDNA synthesis kit, primed by a TRBC-specific oligonucleotide. Following uracil-DNA glycosylase treatment, a first 18-cycle PCR with universal primers M1SS and BC2_uni_R was performed on all cDNA. On the study's bioinformatics: Normalization of each sample was performed by random selection of 1 million high-quality reads, each carrying a distinct molecular identifier. Instead of being binned into consensus sequences, reads with shared molecular identifiers were discarded. CDR3 identification, clonotype clustering and error correction used MiTCR with a Q25 quality threshold and the strictest error-elimination algorithm. A nonparametric unseen species model using Euler transformation provided a lower-bound estimate of total TCR beta diversity. TCRdb cleaned the public reads at Q25 with fastp, built clones with MiXCR and kept in-frame beta chains. Every CDR3 protein is listed once, alongside the most common genes and DNA of its rows. TCRdb, not the authors, supplied the V and J calls. Present in this sample are 850,000 to 1,000,000 distinct CDR3 sequences, 51% of which were seen just once. The top ten constitute around 21% of the sample.

Counted from cysteine to phenylalanine, this CDR3 has 15 amino acids. CDR3 DNA only is kept here, 45 bases in frame from base 1. Based on the germline V gene (reference sequence), the CDR1 and CDR2 sequences are SEHNR and FQNEAQ. Germline trimming amounts to 1 base on V and 8 bases on J, with 6 as the count of junction bases outside the gene matches. This receptor was taken from a woman aged 55 to 70 in good health. Source material: blood. The V and J segments used are TRBV7-9 and TRBJ2-1, with TRBD2 matching 9 junction bases. The sequenced DNA: TGTGCCAGCAGCTTAGTCCTAGCGGGAACCGATGAGCAGTTCTTC. It specifies CASSLVLAGTDEQFF.